This TCR beta chain appears in the sequencing data of a study of identical twins. V was clipped by 4 bases and J by 1 base; unmatched bases: 10. The V gene's germline CDR1 is SGHNT and CDR2 YYREEE (reference sequence). This CDR3 contains 16 residues. From the 5' RACE reads, TCRdb called clonotypes with MiXCR, one entry per CDR3 protein. This table has around 220,000 distinct CDR3 sequences, 10% appearing once. The specimen sequenced was memory T cells sorted from blood. The origin of this receptor is a man in his forties or fifties in good health. J is TRBJ2-7 and V is TRBV5-4; 8 bases map to TRBD2. CDR3 DNA: TGTGCCAGCAGCCCCCGATCGGGGGGGAGGTCCTACGAGCAGTACTTC. Encoded protein: CASSPRSGGRSYEQYF. Full variable domain (rest looked up from reference TRBV5-4 and TRBJ2-7): ETGVTQSPTHLIKTRGQQVTLRCSSQSGHNTVSWYQQALGQGPQFIFQYYREEENGRGNFPPRFSGLQFPNYSSELNVNALELDDSALYLCASSPRSGGRSYEQYFGPGTRLTVT.